Presented here are 4 T cell receptor beta chains from one specimen sequenced in a study of blood T cell repertoires in COVID-19. Sequenced by immunoSEQ multiplex PCR; TCRdb stores in-frame clones only, minus some. Counted here are over 600,000 clones, 85% to 90% occurring once; the ten biggest clones make up under 0.3%. The specimen was peripheral blood. These receptors were obtained from a young woman with acute or convalescent COVID-19.

This clone has only one observation. The chain employs TRBV7-2 and TRBJ1-1; perhaps TRBD1 as D (6 bases). The CDR3 spans 13 residues. Trimming removed 4 bases at V and 5 bases at J, with 11 bases between. CDR1 and CDR2 from the germline V gene are SGHTA and FQGNSA. CDR3 protein: CASSYDRLTEAFF. The CDR3 DNA reads as TGTGCCAGCAGCTATGACAGGCTGACTGAAGCTTTCTTT.

This sequence joins TRBV2 and TRBJ1-1; 11 bases fit TRBD1. Trimming at V came to 9 bases and at J to 6 bases, leaving 6 bases not matched to a gene. Germline V CDR1 and CDR2: SNHLY, FYNNEI. The CDR3 runs 13 residues. This chain's CDR3 is CAREGQGASEAFF. CDR3 in DNA: TGTGCCAGGGAAGGACAGGGGGCTTCTGAAGCTTTCTTT.

The chain links TRBV5-5 to TRBJ1-1; D is uncertain. V gave up 2 bases and J gave up 0 bases, with 11 bases separating them. CDR3 length: 15 amino acids. CDR1 is SGHKS and CDR2 is YYEKEE in the germline V gene (reference sequence). The CDR3 region has the DNA TGTGCCAGCAGCTTACTCTTCTCTATGAACACTGAAGCTTTCTTT. This sequence encodes CASSLLFSMNTEAFF.

This clone was seen more than once but under ten times. The V gene is TRBV5-1, the J gene TRBJ1-2; D is undetermined. The CDR3 totals 16 residues. V dropped 0 bases and J dropped 0 bases, with 12 bases sitting between them. Germline V gene sequence: CDR1 SGHRS, CDR2 YFSETQ. In nucleotides, the CDR3 is TGCGCCAGCAGCTTGGGTCTGGGAGAAGCTAACTATGGCTACACCTTC. It encodes CASSLGLGEANYGYTF.